This T cell receptor beta chain was sequenced in a study of T cells in Graves' hyperthyroidism and ophthalmopathy. Study findings and constraints: From stable hyperthyroidism, ophthalmopathy was separated by a 13 V-J model.

A note on this clonotype: Its antigen is not identified.

The CDR3 length is 15 residues. Trimming at V came to 0 bases and at J to 7 bases, leaving 6 bases not matched to a gene. Germline V lookup: CDR1 SGHTA, CDR2 FQGNSA. TCR beta CDR3 region amplification was performed from RNA transcripts. When the TCR CDR3 underwent first-round RT-PCR, the HTBI primer set was used. TCRdb recomputed calls from the multiplex PCR reads with MiXCR, one row per CDR3 protein. This table has roughly 710,000 distinct CDR3 sequences, just over 35% appearing once. Across 18 months, stable Graves' hyperthyroidism was marked by no progression to ophthalmopathy. Diagnoses used clinical symptoms, serum thyroxine and TRAb, thyroid ultrasound and orbital computed tomography.

The chain couples TRBV7-2 to TRBJ1-5, with TRBD1 matching 7 bases. Sequenced: blood. The TCR originated in a woman aged 40 to 49 with Graves' hyperthyroidism. CDR3 amino acids: CASSLARQGDQPQHF. CDR3 sequence (DNA): TGTGCCAGCAGCTTAGCGCGACAGGGTGACCAGCCCCAGCATTTT.